The 20 T cell receptor beta chains below all came from one sample that was sequenced in a study of T-cell reconstitution after alpha-beta-depleted transplantation in children. TCRbeta library preparation incorporated unique molecular identifiers. Via MiXCR, TCRdb re-called the PCR reads, giving one row per CDR3 protein. Of fewer than 450,000 distinct CDR3 sequences listed, around 16% were seen once; the top ten hold roughly 40%. Sequencing used PBMCs, mostly from graft donor cells, obtained 360 days after TCRalphabeta/CD19-depleted stem cell transplant. These receptors originate from a male patient aged 2-15 years who had a stem cell transplant for acute lymphoblastic leukemia, so the T cells may come from the graft donor.

The chain links TRBV4-3 to TRBJ2-1; 11 nucleotides line up with TRBD2. The CDR3 contains 17 residues. Losses at the gene ends were 3 bases for V and 5 bases for J; bases not matched to a gene: 9. The germline gives CDR1 LGHNA, CDR2 YSLEER. The chain's CDR3 is CASSQRLAGLGDNEQFF. For the CDR3, the DNA is TGCGCCAGCAGCCAGAGACTAGCGGGATTGGGCGACAATGAGCAGTTCTTC.

This clonotype showed up just a few times. V usage is TRBV6-2 or TRBV6-3 and J usage is TRBJ2-2; D gene uncertain. This CDR3 region has 13 residues. Per the germline V gene, CDR1 is MNHEY and CDR2 is SVGEGT. V lost 6 bases and J 7 bases, leaving 12 bases between the germline ends. CDR3 bases: TGTGCCAGCAGCCGTCTAGAGGTCGGGGAGCTGTTTTTT. Encoded protein: CASSRLEVGELFF.

This clonotype was counted a few times. The chain joins TRBV7-9 to TRBJ2-1; 12 nucleotides match TRBD2. Germline CDR1 and CDR2: SEHNR and FQNEAQ (reference sequence). The CDR3 sequence is 16 residues long. V shed 6 bases and J 3 bases; nucleotides not matched to a gene: 6. The CDR3 DNA reads as TGTGCCAGCAGGCCGACTAGCGGGAGACTCTACAATGAGCAGTTCTTC. Amino acid sequence: CASRPTSGRLYNEQFF.

The table lists this clonotype with many counts. The rearrangement uses TRBV7-9 and TRBJ2-1, with a possible D match to TRBD1 (5 bases). CDR1 and CDR2 (germline): SEHNR, FQNEAQ (reference sequence). The CDR3 has 15 amino acids. With 4 bases removed from V and 8 bases from J, the gap between germline ends came to 18 bases. The CDR3 protein is CASSSQGYASDEQFF. The CDR3 DNA follows: TGTGCCAGCAGCTCGCAGGGATACGCCTCCGATGAGCAGTTCTTC.

The gene calls are TRBV29-1 and TRBJ1-1, with 8 bases identical to TRBD1. The CDR3 spans 16 residues. Germline V gene data show CDR1 as SQVTM and CDR2 as ANQGSEA. Trimming took 6 bases from V and 5 from J; bases not matched to a gene: 17. The CDR3 bases are TGCAGCGTCACGTTCCTAGGTGGTGACAGGGGAACTGAAGCTTTCTTT. It encodes CSVTFLGGDRGTEAFF.

The chain carries TRBV6-5 and TRBJ1-1; D gene ambiguous. Germline values: CDR1 MNHEY, CDR2 SVGAGI. The CDR3 has 11 amino acids. The V end lost 8 bases, the J end lost 7 bases, and 11 bases lay between the germline ends. Here the CDR3 reads CASQAGLEAFF. The CDR3 bases are TGTGCCAGCCAGGCCGGCCTTGAAGCTTTCTTT.

The chain carries TRBV4-3 and TRBJ2-7; weak D call: TRBD1 (5 bases). CDR1 LGHNA and CDR2 YSLEER come from the germline V gene. V lost 1 base and J 2 bases, leaving 12 bases between the germline ends. The CDR3 has 15 residues. As DNA, the CDR3 is TGCGCCAGCAGCCAAGGATCTAGGGGCGCCTACGAGCAGTACTTC. It encodes CASSQGSRGAYEQYF.

Only a few counts were recorded for this clonotype. The chain recombines TRBV5-1 with TRBJ2-2; maybe TRBD1 (5 bases). V shed 1 base and J shed 4 bases, with 20 bases lying between them. The CDR3 has 18 residues. Per the germline V gene, CDR1 is SGHRS and CDR2 is YFSETQ. CDR3 nucleotide sequence: TGCGCCAGCAGCTTGCGAACTTCCGACAGTATTCTCACCGGGGAGCTGTTTTTT. Encoded protein: CASSLRTSDSILTGELFF.

The gene calls are TRBV6-2 or TRBV6-3 and TRBJ2-4; 14 bases are shared with TRBD2. The trim removed 4 bases at V and 3 bases at J, leaving 14 bases unmatched. CDR1 and CDR2 (germline): MNHEY, SVGEGT. This CDR3 is built from 20 residues. The CDR3 sequence: CASSSPWRLAGGPDKNIQYF. DNA for the CDR3: TGTGCCAGCAGTTCCCCTTGGAGACTAGCGGGAGGGCCGGACAAAAACATTCAGTACTTC.

DNA of the CDR3: TGTGCCACCTCCCGGGAGGAGAACACCGGGGAGCTGTTTTTT. The encoded protein is CATSREENTGELFF. The rearrangement uses TRBV19 and TRBJ2-2; 7 bases agree with TRBD2. The CDR3 spans 14 residues. Looked up from germline, CDR1 is LNHDA and CDR2 is SQIVND (reference sequence). Trimming took 10 bases from V and 1 from J; bases not matched to a gene: 6.

The chain is built from TRBV28 and TRBJ2-5; 7 bases match TRBD2. From germline, CDR1 is MDHEN and CDR2 SYDVKM. This CDR3 has 18 residues. V gave up 3 bases and J gave up 1 base; unmatched junction bases: 14. CDR3 protein: CASSFDPLGAGVQETQYF. The CDR3 coding sequence is TGTGCCAGCAGTTTTGACCCCTTAGGGGCGGGAGTCCAAGAGACCCAGTACTTC.

This clonotype came up many times. J is TRBJ2-4 and V is TRBV4-2; tentatively, D is TRBD2 (5 bases). Trimming pared 3 bases from V and 1 base from J, leaving 7 bases between. The CDR3 sequence is 14 residues long. Germline values: CDR1 LGHNA, CDR2 YNFKEQ. In DNA, the CDR3 is TGTGCCAGCAGCCAGGGGAGTGCCAAAAACATTCAGTACTTC. Translation: CASSQGSAKNIQYF.

A few counts support this clonotype. V and J are TRBV5-6 and TRBJ1-2, with 7 bases aligning to TRBD1. CDR3 size: 16 residues. Germline CDR1 SGHDT, CDR2 YYEEEE. V shed 1 base, J shed 2 bases, and the junction held 8 bases outside the gene matches. The CDR3 sequence is CASSLLGTAGNYGYTF. Here the CDR3 DNA reads TGTGCCAGCAGCTTGCTGGGGACAGCAGGAAACTATGGCTACACCTTC.

This clonotype was observed many times. The chain employs TRBV6-5 and TRBJ2-3, with D perhaps TRBD2 (5 bases). CDR3 length: 17 amino acids. Deletions cut 0 bases from V and 2 bases from J, with 15 bases between. Germline V gives CDR1 MNHEY, CDR2 SVGAGI. The CDR3 nucleotides are TGTGCCAGCAGTTACTCTCCGGCGGTAGCGACCACAGATACGCAGTATTTT. This codes for CASSYSPAVATTDTQYF.

The V gene is TRBV15, the J gene TRBJ2-3; 9 nucleotides line up with TRBD1. The V segment lost 5 bases and the J segment 0 bases; nucleotides outside the gene matches: 9. The CDR3 has 17 residues. The germline V gene has CDR1 LNHNV and CDR2 YYDKDF (reference sequence). The CDR3: CATSRKQGALSTDTQYF. The CDR3 region has the DNA TGTGCCACCAGCCGGAAACAGGGGGCCCTAAGCACAGATACGCAGTATTTT.

This clonotype has at least ten counts. This rearrangement joins TRBV18 to TRBJ1-4; TRBD1 aligns across 8 bases. CDR3 length equals 15 residues. Germline loops: CDR1 KGHSH, CDR2 LQKENI. J lost 6 bases, V lost 3 bases, and 6 bases had no gene match. As DNA, the CDR3 is TGTGCCAGCTCACCTCCGGACAGGGTTCATGAAAAACTGTTTTTT. Protein: CASSPPDRVHEKLFF. The complete variable domain, with remaining parts taken from reference TRBV18 and TRBJ1-4, reads NAGVMQNPRHLVRRRGQEARLRCSPMKGHSHVYWYRQLPEEGLKFMVYLQKENIIDESGMPKERFSAEFPKEGPSILRIQQVVRGDSAAYFCASSPPDRVHEKLFFGSGTQLSVL.

This clonotype was counted ten times or more. The genes are TRBV5-5 and TRBJ1-5, with a tentative D call TRBD1 (6 bases). This CDR3 contains 15 residues. Per the germline V gene, CDR1 is SGHKS and CDR2 is YYEKEE (reference sequence). Trimming took 4 bases from V and 2 from J, leaving 13 bases between them. The CDR3 here is CASSHTGQRNQPQHF. As DNA, the CDR3 is TGTGCCAGCAGCCACACAGGGCAGCGCAATCAGCCCCAGCATTTT.

This clonotype has a count of ten or more. The V and J genes are TRBV10-3 and TRBJ2-3; tentative D call: TRBD2 (5 bases). CDR1 and CDR2 from the germline V gene are ENHRY and SYGVKD. This CDR3 is 14 amino acids long. The ends were cut back, 6 bases at V and 1 base at J, with 11 bases in the middle. CDR3 nucleotides: TGTGCCATCAGGGGAGTAGGTGGCACAGATACGCAGTATTTT. Residues: CAIRGVGGTDTQYF.

The chain links TRBV5-1 to TRBJ1-1, with D hard to call. V lost 2 bases and J lost 1, with 12 bases in between. The CDR3 runs 15 residues. Germline V gives CDR1 SGHRS, CDR2 YFSETQ. The DNA for the CDR3 is TGCGCCAGCAGCTTCTTAACCCGGCAGAACACTGAAGCTTTCTTT. It translates to CASSFLTRQNTEAFF.

This clonotype has more than one count but fewer than ten. The chain employs TRBV5-4 and TRBJ2-2; D possibly corresponds to TRBD2 (7 bases). The CDR3 is made up of 15 amino acids. Trimming cost V 4 bases and J 0 bases, with 10 bases left between them. Germline V CDR1 and CDR2: SGHNT, YYREEE (reference sequence). Here the CDR3 DNA reads TGTGCCAGCAGCAGGGGGGGTCCGAACACCGGGGAGCTGTTTTTT. Amino acids: CASSRGGPNTGELFF.